This passage covers 19 T cell receptor beta chains from one sample sequenced in a study of blood T cell repertoires in COVID-19. Produced via immunoSEQ multiplex PCR; TCRdb's table is partial and in-frame only. Of about 170,000 clones detected, roughly 90% appear once; the ten largest clones hold 0.53%. The specimen was peripheral blood. Source of these receptors: a man aged 45-65 years with acute or convalescent COVID-19.

This chain links TRBV5-1 with TRBJ1-2; possible D gene TRBD1, 6 bases. The CDR3 runs to 15 residues. Trimming pared 3 bases from V and 2 bases from J, leaving 14 bases between. Germline-derived CDR1 and CDR2 are SGHRS and YFSETQ. CDR3 sequence reads: CASSSTPGANYGYTF. Here the CDR3 DNA reads TGCGCCAGCAGCTCTACCCCAGGGGCCAACTATGGCTACACCTTC. The full variable domain, its missing parts supplied by reference TRBV5-1 and TRBJ1-2, is KAGVTQTPRYLIKTRGQQVTLSCSPISGHRSVSWYQQTPGQGLQFLFEYFSETQRNKGNFPGRFSGRQFSNSRSEMNVSTLELGDSALYLCASSSTPGANYGYTFGSGTRLTVV.

The chain links TRBV7-8 to TRBJ2-7, with TRBD2 matching over 8 bases. The CDR3 spans 18 residues. V trimming: 2 bases; J trimming: 0 bases; junction bases outside the gene matches: 12. The V gene's germline CDR1 is SGHVS and CDR2 FQNEAQ. CDR3: CASSLSPGLGGGSYEQYF. CDR3 sequence (DNA): TGTGCCAGCAGCTTATCCCCGGGACTAGGCGGGGGCTCCTACGAGCAGTACTTC.

The J gene is TRBJ1-1, the V gene TRBV19; D is possibly TRBD1 (6 bases). Looked up from germline, CDR1 is LNHDA and CDR2 is SQIVND (reference sequence). The CDR3 is 12 amino acids. V was clipped by 5 bases and J by 11 bases, with 15 bases between them. The CDR3 DNA reads TGTGCCAGTAGTGGGGGCGCGGTTGGGGCTTTCTTT. Protein: CASSGGAVGAFF.

The chain links TRBV11-2 to TRBJ2-3; a possible D gene is TRBD2 (5 bases). Germline assignment: CDR1 SGHAT and CDR2 FQNNGV. V was pared by 1 base and J by 10 bases, with 9 bases between. This CDR3 spans 12 amino acids. For the CDR3, the DNA is TGTGCCAGCAGCTTAGTTAGTAGCGCGCAGTATTTT. Translating it yields CASSLVSSAQYF.

The chain links TRBV25-1 to TRBJ1-1; maybe TRBD1 (6 bases). In germline, CDR1 is MGHDK, CDR2 SYGVNS. The V end was cut by 5 bases, the J end by 5 bases, with 12 bases between. This CDR3 contains 13 residues. The CDR3 sequence: CASSSGDLTEAFF. CDR3 DNA sequence: TGTGCCAGCAGTTCAGGGGACCTTACTGAAGCTTTCTTT.

As concerns this clone: The junction does not match germline at one end; this may be a read error. The J gene is TRBJ2-1, the V gene TRBV7-7; TRBD2 is a possible D gene (5 bases). This CDR3 region has 17 residues. Germline V gene data show CDR1 as SSHAT and CDR2 as FNYEAQ (reference sequence). The CDR3, as DNA: TGTGCTAGCAGCTTGGATGTGGGGAGCCCCGGCTACAATGAGCAGTTCTTC. Translating it yields CASSLDVGSPGYNEQFF.

CDR3 residues: CATSRGVETANNSPLHF. DNA for the CDR3: TGTGCCACCAGCAGAGGAGTAGAGACAGCAAATAATTCACCCCTCCACTTT. This chain joins TRBV15 and TRBJ1-6, with a weak D call TRBD1 (5 bases). The germline V gene has CDR1 LNHNV and CDR2 YYDKDF (reference sequence). This CDR3 has 17 residues. V lost 1 base and J lost 5, with 15 bases in between.

This sequence joins TRBV7-9 and TRBJ1-3; D may be TRBD1 (6 bases). Trimming stripped 6 bases from V and 0 bases from J, with 15 bases between. This CDR3 has 16 amino acids. The germline V gene has CDR1 SEHNR and CDR2 FQNEAQ (reference sequence). This chain's CDR3 is CASRFPDRRSGNTIYF. CDR3 nucleotide sequence: TGTGCCAGCAGATTTCCCGACAGGCGCTCTGGAAACACCATATATTTT.

The rearrangement links TRBV6-2 or TRBV6-3 to TRBJ2-7; TRBD2 agrees at 10 bases. The V gene end was trimmed by 5 bases and the J gene end by 2 bases; junction bases not matched to a gene: 3. The length of the CDR3 is 14 residues. CDR1 MNHEY and CDR2 SVGEGT come from the germline V gene. The CDR3 loop reads CASSPGLATYEQYF. The CDR3 DNA follows: TGTGCCAGCAGTCCGGGACTAGCGACCTACGAGCAGTACTTC.

This chain links TRBV3-1 (or the pseudogene TRBV3-2) with TRBJ2-5; D unclear. This CDR3 spans 12 amino acids. V lost 3 bases, J lost 5 bases, and 7 bases lay in between. CDR1 LGHDT and CDR2 YNNKEL come from the germline V gene (reference sequence). The CDR3 nucleotides are TGTGCCAGCAGCCAGGTCGGGGAGACCCAGTACTTC. Translation gives CASSQVGETQYF.

The rearrangement uses TRBV5-5 and TRBJ2-1, with D possibly matching TRBD1 (6 bases). Germline V lookup: CDR1 SGHKS, CDR2 YYEKEE (reference sequence). The CDR3 contains 14 residues. Trimming shortened V by 5 bases and J by 6 bases, and 15 bases separated the two germline ends. CDR3 residues: CASRLGQISNEQFF. The CDR3 DNA sequence: TGTGCCAGCAGACTTGGACAGATTAGCAATGAGCAGTTCTTC.

This sequence joins TRBV5-6 and TRBJ2-3; a possible D gene is TRBD1 (6 bases). The germline gives CDR1 SGHDT, CDR2 YYEEEE. The CDR3 extends over 15 amino acids. The ends were cut back, 4 bases at V and 1 base at J, with 13 bases in the middle. CDR3 in amino acids: CASSTGTSGTDTQYF. The CDR3 region has the DNA TGTGCCAGCAGCACAGGGACATCGGGCACAGATACGCAGTATTTT.

V and J are TRBV27 and TRBJ2-2; 7 bases are shared with TRBD2. The CDR3 sequence is 21 residues long. The J segment lost 0 bases and the V segment lost 5 bases, leaving 21 bases of the junction unmatched. In germline, CDR1 is MNHEY, CDR2 SMNVEV (reference sequence). CDR3 DNA sequence: TGTGCCAGCAGTGAAACTATTAGGCGGGGGAACCCTCAGGCGAACACCGGGGAGCTGTTTTTT. Protein product: CASSETIRRGNPQANTGELFF.

The rearrangement joins TRBV2 to TRBJ2-2; D unclear. Germline CDR1 reads SNHLY; CDR2 reads FYNNEI. The CDR3 has 12 amino acids. Trimming left V 6 bases short and J 5 bases short, with 7 bases between. The CDR3, as DNA: TGTGCCAGCAGATACGGGACCGGGGAGCTGTTTTTT. Its translation is CASRYGTGELFF. The entire variable domain, with the rest obtained from reference TRBV2 and TRBJ2-2, is as follows: EPEVTQTPSHQVTQMGQEVILRCVPISNHLYFYWYRQILGQKVEFLVSFYNNEISEKSEIFDDQFSVERPDGSNFTLKIRSTKLEDSAMYFCASRYGTGELFFGEGSRLTVL.

This clone came up once. The chain is built from TRBV30 and TRBJ2-5; D not certain. Trimming took off 0 bases at V and 1 base at J, with 6 bases between the two ends. Looked up from germline, CDR1 is GTSNPN and CDR2 is SVGIG (reference sequence). The CDR3 loop spans 13 amino acids. CDR3 amino acids: CAWSVGSQETQYF. CDR3 coding DNA: TGTGCCTGGAGTGTGGGCAGCCAAGAGACCCAGTACTTC.

The chain uses TRBV29-1 and TRBJ1-1; 10 nucleotides agree with TRBD1. After removal of 7 bases from V and 3 bases from J, the junction contained 5 bases not matched to a gene. CDR1 and CDR2 from the germline V gene are SQVTM and ANQGSEA. The CDR3 has 13 amino acids. CDR3: CSARGTGDTEAFF. CDR3 DNA: TGCAGCGCCCGCGGGACAGGGGACACTGAAGCTTTCTTT. Based on the CDR3 plus reference TRBV29-1 and TRBJ1-1, the full variable domain is SAVISQKPSRDICQRGTSLTIQCQVDSQVTMMFWYRQQPGQSLTLIATANQGSEATYESGFVIDKFPISRPNLTFSTLTVSNMSPEDSSIYLCSARGTGDTEAFFGQGTRLTVV.

This chain links TRBV19 with TRBJ1-2; 7 bases fit TRBD1. V lost 3 bases and J lost 6; bases outside the gene matches: 13. The CDR3 extends over 16 amino acids. Germline CDR1 and CDR2: LNHDA and SQIVND (reference sequence). In DNA, the CDR3 is TGTGCCAGTAGTATGTATCCCTCGGACAGGACGGATGGCTACACCTTC. As protein: CASSMYPSDRTDGYTF.

The rearrangement uses TRBV10-2 and TRBJ2-3; D is uncertain. Trimming took 8 bases from V and 7 from J, leaving 13 bases between them. The CDR3 consists of 12 residues. Germline-derived CDR1 and CDR2 are WSHSY and SAAADI. Here the CDR3 DNA reads TGCGCCAGCCTCCAGTTTCCGAATACGCAGTATTTT. This gives the protein CASLQFPNTQYF.

V usage is TRBV28 and J usage is TRBJ1-2; 7 bases are a match to TRBD1. The junction had 4 bases not matched to a gene; V was cut back by 3 bases and J by 6 bases. CDR3 length: 13 residues. CDR1 is MDHEN, CDR2 SYDVKM, per germline. In nucleotides, the CDR3 is TGTGCCAGCAGTTTTACAGGGGTGGATGGCTACACCTTC. Protein: CASSFTGVDGYTF.